Sequencing of this T cell receptor beta chain was carried out in a study of T-cell memory formation after mild COVID-19. Whole-study context: TCR clustering was largely donor specific.

A single record per CDR3 protein comes from TCRdb applying MiXCR to the 5' RACE reads. Here the sample spans around 500,000 distinct CDR3 sequences, about 20% being singletons. The CDR3 loop spans 18 amino acids. The chain links TRBV21-1 to TRBJ2-5; TRBD2 is taken as the D call from the table, unchecked against the DNA. TRBV21-1 corresponds to a pseudogene. This sequence originates from an adult woman who had mild COVID-19 (a few samples of this study predate the infection). Cell type and time point are not known. Sequenced input: PBMCs or a T cell subset sorted from them (not recorded which). The CDR3 DNA follows: TGTGCCAGCAGCCCCTGGGTCGGTAGCGAGATAGGACAAGAGACCCAGTACTTC. Protein product: CASSPWVGSEIGQETQYF.